The 13 T cell receptor beta chains below were found in one sample sequenced in a study of T-cell memory formation after mild COVID-19 (dated by TCRdb to the early 2020s). The library was prepared using 5' RACE. TCRdb shows the sequencer as Illumina NovaSeq 6000. TCRdb cleaned the public reads at Q25 with fastp, built clones with MiXCR and kept in-frame beta chains. Under each unique CDR3 protein, matching rows form one entry showing the most common genes and DNA. Here the sample has 380,000 or so distinct CDR3 sequences; roughly an eighth occur a single time. The ten top clones hold around a fifth of the sample. Sequencing was performed on PBMCs or a T cell subset sorted from them (not recorded which). The receptors derive from a man aged 18-30 years who had mild COVID-19 (a few samples of this study predate the infection). The sample titles of this study are shuffled in the database, so cell type and time point are left out; the donor was told from shared clones.

The chain uses TRBV20-1 and TRBJ2-2; perhaps TRBD2 as D (6 bases). The germline CDR1 and CDR2 sequences are DFQATT and SNEGSKA (reference sequence). This CDR3 is 14 amino acids long. V dropped 6 bases and J dropped 0 bases, with 11 bases sitting between them. The CDR3 here is CSAPVAANTGELFF. The CDR3 DNA is TGCAGTGCCCCAGTAGCGGCGAACACCGGGGAGCTGTTTTTT.

The chain has TRBV15 and TRBJ2-1, with TRBD1 matching over 9 bases. The CDR3 length is 17 residues. V shed 3 bases and J 5 bases; nucleotides not matched to a gene: 11. The germline CDR1 and CDR2 sequences are LNHNV and YYDKDF (reference sequence). CDR3 region: CATSRRVGTGMNNEQFF. CDR3 DNA: TGTGCCACCAGCAGGAGGGTTGGGACAGGGATGAACAATGAGCAGTTCTTC.

This chain uses TRBV18 with TRBJ1-6, with D perhaps matching TRBD1 (6 bases). V was clipped by 6 bases and J by 7 bases, with 16 bases between them. Germline lookup yields CDR1 KGHSH and CDR2 LQKENI. CDR3 size: 15 residues. CDR3 loop: CASSKQGAGNSPLHF. CDR3 in DNA: TGTGCCAGCTCGAAACAGGGTGCGGGAAATTCACCCCTCCACTTT.

This clonotype was detected many times. The rearrangement links TRBV4-1 to TRBJ2-1; 8 bases align to TRBD2. Germline V gene lookup returns CDR1 MGHRA and CDR2 YSYEKL. J was trimmed by 7 bases and V by 3 bases; bases with no gene match: 14. The CDR3 spans 17 residues. CDR3 protein: CASSQVVSSGGGNEQFF. For the CDR3, the DNA is TGCGCCAGCAGCCAGGTCGTGAGCAGCGGGGGAGGGAATGAGCAGTTCTTC.

This clonotype has a handful of counts. The chain joins TRBV12-3 or TRBV12-4 to TRBJ2-5; D unclear. V was cut by 3 bases and J by 5 bases, with 10 bases left in between. The CDR3 has 13 amino acids. Here the CDR3 reads CASSFARWETQYF. DNA for the CDR3: TGTGCCAGCAGTTTCGCTAGGTGGGAGACCCAGTACTTC.

The DNA of the CDR3 is TGTGCCAGCAGTGAGGTCGGGAGGTCACCCCTCCACTTT. Translating gives CASSEVGRSPLHF. The V gene is TRBV27, the J gene TRBJ1-6; no clear D. Trimming stripped 5 bases from V and 10 bases from J, with 12 bases between. The CDR3 spans 13 residues. Germline V lookup: CDR1 MNHEY, CDR2 SMNVEV (reference sequence).

This clonotype was recorded many times. For the CDR3, the DNA is TGTGCCAGCAGTTACGCTCGGGACAGTCACCGGGTCGAGCAGTACGTC. It is translated as CASSYARDSHRVEQYV. The gene calls are TRBV6-2 or TRBV6-3 and TRBJ2-7, with TRBD1 matching over 7 bases. The CDR3 sequence is 16 residues long. Germline lookup yields CDR1 MNHEY and CDR2 SVGEGT. Germline trimming cut 2 bases from V and 6 bases from J; bases unmatched to any gene: 13.

V and J are TRBV20-1 and TRBJ1-5; perhaps TRBD1 as D (6 bases). The germline V gene encodes CDR1 DFQATT and CDR2 SNEGSKA (reference sequence). The CDR3 contains 15 residues. V was clipped by 5 bases and J by 0 bases, with 14 bases between them. The CDR3 region is CSAARDTFSNQPQHF. In nucleotides, the CDR3 is TGCAGTGCTGCCCGGGACACATTTAGCAATCAGCCCCAGCATTTT.

The chain combines TRBV30 with TRBJ1-1; D is uncertain. V was shortened by 3 bases and J by 1 base, with 6 bases between the two germline ends. This CDR3 has 12 amino acids. The V gene's germline CDR1 is GTSNPN and CDR2 SVGIG (reference sequence). CDR3 in DNA: TGTGCCTGGAGCCCCGGGAACACTGAAGCTTTCTTT. The encoded protein is CAWSPGNTEAFF.

This chain uses TRBV10-3 with TRBJ2-3; D unresolved. Trimming cost V 2 bases and J 8 bases, with 17 bases left between them. The CDR3 has 15 residues. In germline, CDR1 is ENHRY, CDR2 SYGVKD. The DNA of the CDR3 is TGTGCCATCAGTGAGGACCCTAGGGCCGGCGGTACGCAGTATTTT. This codes for CAISEDPRAGGTQYF.

The V call is TRBV7-2, the J call TRBJ1-1; no reliable D call. Germline CDR1 is SGHTA and CDR2 is FQGNSA. The CDR3 has 14 residues. Trimming cost V 2 bases and J 6 bases, with 13 bases left between them. The CDR3 reads CASSLRARGSEAFF. In DNA form, the CDR3 reads TGTGCCAGCAGCTTAAGGGCCCGCGGCTCTGAAGCTTTCTTT.

The chain employs TRBV4-1 and TRBJ2-2; TRBD2 might be the D (5 bases). The germline V and J ends were trimmed by 1 base and 7 bases, with 10 bases remaining between them. The CDR3 loop spans 14 amino acids. Germline loops: CDR1 MGHRA, CDR2 YSYEKL. The CDR3 region is CASSQVLEGGELFF. CDR3 DNA sequence: TGCGCCAGCAGCCAAGTTCTCGAGGGCGGGGAGCTGTTTTTT.

V gene TRBV4-2 combines with J gene TRBJ2-3; possibly TRBD1 for D (5 bases). V was cut by 0 bases and J by 1 base, with 11 bases left in between. The CDR3 is 16 residues long. Germline V gene lookup returns CDR1 LGHNA and CDR2 YNFKEQ. For the CDR3, the DNA is TGTGCCAGCAGCCAAGAGGAAGGGGCTCGCACAGATACGCAGTATTTT. It translates to CASSQEEGARTDTQYF.